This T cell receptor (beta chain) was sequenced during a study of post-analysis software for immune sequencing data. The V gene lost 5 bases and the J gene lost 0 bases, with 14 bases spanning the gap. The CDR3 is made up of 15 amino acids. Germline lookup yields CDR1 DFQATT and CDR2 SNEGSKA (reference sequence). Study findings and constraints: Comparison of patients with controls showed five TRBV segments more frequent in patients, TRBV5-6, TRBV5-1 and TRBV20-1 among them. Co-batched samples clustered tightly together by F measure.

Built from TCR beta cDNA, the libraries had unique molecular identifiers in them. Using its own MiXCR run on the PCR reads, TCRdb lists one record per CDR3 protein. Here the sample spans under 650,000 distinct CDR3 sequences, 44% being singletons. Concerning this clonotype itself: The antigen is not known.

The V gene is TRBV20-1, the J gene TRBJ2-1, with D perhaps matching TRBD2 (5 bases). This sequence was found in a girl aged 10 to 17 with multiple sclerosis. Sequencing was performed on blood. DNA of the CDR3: TGCAGTGCTGCCCCACTAGAGAGCTCCTACAATGAGCAGTTCTTC. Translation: CSAAPLESSYNEQFF.